This T cell receptor (beta chain) was found in a study of identical twins. This CDR3 comprises 15 residues. V lost 4 bases, J lost 6 bases, and 17 bases lay in between. Germline-derived CDR1 and CDR2 are MDHEN and SYDVKM. This clonotype was detected many times. TCRdb reprocessed the 5' RACE reads via MiXCR and lists one record per CDR3 protein. The sample records about 250,000 distinct CDR3 sequences, approximately 7.3% being singletons. This sample also appeared in a second study, on yellow fever vaccine responses in identical twins.

This sequence originates from a woman between 18 and 29 years old in good health. Sequenced sample: CD8+ T cells sorted from blood. The chain carries TRBV28 and TRBJ2-3; D may be TRBD1 or TRBD2 (5 bases each). The CDR3 nucleotides read TGTGCCAGCAGTTCGCTGGGGGAGAAGTCGGATACGCAGTATTTT. Its protein product is CASSSLGEKSDTQYF.